This paragraph covers one T cell receptor beta chain sequence. Its antigen is not known. The data originate from a study of human T cells and chemical hapten exposure. Whole-study results and caveats: Expanded TCRs formed significantly more large CDR3 similarity clusters than controls. Sensitizing to DPC left TCRs with a frequency above 1 in 1000 unaltered. Expanded TCR counts at PT1 were positively correlated with the patch test score.

Time point defined: pre-sensitization, week 0. Treatment here: therapeutic diphenylcyclopropenone sensitization with weekly scalp DPC. During construction of the library, unique molecular identifiers were attached to individual cDNA molecules for quantitative, reproducible TCR counting. TCRdb processed the RACE reads anew with MiXCR; each CDR3 protein has one entry. The sample lists around 120,000 distinct CDR3 sequences, approximately 12% seen once, with around 2.8% in the top ten. The germline V gene encodes CDR1 DFQATT and CDR2 SNEGSKA (reference sequence). This CDR3 comprises 15 residues. The ends were cut back, 0 bases at V and 10 bases at J, with 16 bases in the middle.

V is TRBV20-1 and J is TRBJ1-6; D is uncertain. Sequencing used whole blood, obtained in connection with sensitization to the hapten diphenylcyclopropenone (DPC). This sequence originates from a woman younger than 30 with alopecia areata. Some clones in this sample may be carry-over from other donors' samples. CDR3 DNA: TGCAGTGCTAGAGATTTTCGGGGAGGAGGATCACCCCTCCACTTT. The encoded protein is CSARDFRGGGSPLHF.